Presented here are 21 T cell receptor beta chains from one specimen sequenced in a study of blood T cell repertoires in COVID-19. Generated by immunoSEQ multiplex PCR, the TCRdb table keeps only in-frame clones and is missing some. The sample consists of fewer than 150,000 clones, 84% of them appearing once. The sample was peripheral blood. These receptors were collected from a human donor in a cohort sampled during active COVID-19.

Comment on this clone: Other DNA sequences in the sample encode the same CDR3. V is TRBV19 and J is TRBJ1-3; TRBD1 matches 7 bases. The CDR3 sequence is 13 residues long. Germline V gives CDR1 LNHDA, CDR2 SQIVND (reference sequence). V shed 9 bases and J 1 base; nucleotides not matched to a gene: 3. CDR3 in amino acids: CASSTGSGNTIYF. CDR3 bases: TGTGCCAGCTCGACAGGGTCTGGAAACACCATATATTTT. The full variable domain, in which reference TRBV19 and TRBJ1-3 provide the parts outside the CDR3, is DGGITQSPKYLFRKEGQNVTLSCEQNLNHDAMYWYRQDPGQGLRLIYYSQIVNDFQKGDIAEGYSVSREKKESFPLTVTSAQKNPTAFYLCASSTGSGNTIYFGEGSWLTVV.

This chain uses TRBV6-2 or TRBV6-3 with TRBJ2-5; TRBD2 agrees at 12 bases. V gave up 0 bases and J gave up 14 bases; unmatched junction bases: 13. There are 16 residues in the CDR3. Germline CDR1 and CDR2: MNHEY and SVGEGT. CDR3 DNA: TGTGCCAGCAGTTACTCGACCGGACTAGCGGGGAGTGGTGGATACTTC. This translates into CASSYSTGLAGSGGYF.

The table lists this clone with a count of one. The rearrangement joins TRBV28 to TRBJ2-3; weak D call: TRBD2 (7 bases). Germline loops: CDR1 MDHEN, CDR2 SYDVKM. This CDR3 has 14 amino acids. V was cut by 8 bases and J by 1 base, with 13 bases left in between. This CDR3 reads CASGGGRGTDTQYF. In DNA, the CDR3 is TGTGCCAGCGGGGGGGGCCGGGGCACAGATACGCAGTATTTT.

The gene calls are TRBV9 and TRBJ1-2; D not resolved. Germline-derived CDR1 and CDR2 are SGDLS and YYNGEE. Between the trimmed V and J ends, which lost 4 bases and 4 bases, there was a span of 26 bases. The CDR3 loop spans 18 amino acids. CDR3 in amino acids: CASSPGGKNRQRAYGYTF. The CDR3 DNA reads TGTGCCAGCAGCCCCGGAGGGAAGAATCGACAACGTGCCTATGGCTACACCTTC.

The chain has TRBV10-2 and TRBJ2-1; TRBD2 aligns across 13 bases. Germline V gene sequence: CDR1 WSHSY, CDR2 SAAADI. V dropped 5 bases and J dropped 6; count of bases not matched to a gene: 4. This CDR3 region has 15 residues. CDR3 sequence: CASSRTSGGANEQFF. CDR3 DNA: TGCGCCAGCAGTAGAACTAGCGGGGGGGCCAATGAGCAGTTCTTC.

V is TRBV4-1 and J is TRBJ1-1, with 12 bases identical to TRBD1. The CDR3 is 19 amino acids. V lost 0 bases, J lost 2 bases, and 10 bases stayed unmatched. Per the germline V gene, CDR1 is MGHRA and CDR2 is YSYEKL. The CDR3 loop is CASSQDASGTGGGNTEAFF. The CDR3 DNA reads TGCGCCAGCAGCCAAGACGCGTCGGGGACAGGGGGCGGAAACACTGAAGCTTTCTTT.

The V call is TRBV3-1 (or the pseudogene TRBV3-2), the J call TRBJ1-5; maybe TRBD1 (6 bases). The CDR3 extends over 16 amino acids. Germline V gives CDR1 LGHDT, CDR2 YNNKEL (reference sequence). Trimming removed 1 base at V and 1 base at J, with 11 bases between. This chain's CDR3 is CASSQGRGGSNQPQHF. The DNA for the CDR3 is TGTGCCAGCAGCCAAGGTAGGGGGGGGAGCAATCAGCCCCAGCATTTT.

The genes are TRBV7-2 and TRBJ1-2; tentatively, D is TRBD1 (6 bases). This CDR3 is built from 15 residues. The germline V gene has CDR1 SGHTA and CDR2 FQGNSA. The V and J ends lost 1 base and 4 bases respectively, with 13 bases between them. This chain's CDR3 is CASSLGRGAIYGYTF. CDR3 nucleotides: TGTGCCAGCAGCTTAGGTCGGGGGGCGATCTATGGCTACACCTTC.

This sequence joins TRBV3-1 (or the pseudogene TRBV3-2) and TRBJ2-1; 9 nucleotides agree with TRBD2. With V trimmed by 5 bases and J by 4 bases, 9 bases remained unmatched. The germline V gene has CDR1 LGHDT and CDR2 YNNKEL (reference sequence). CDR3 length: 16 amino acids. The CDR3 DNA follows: TGTGCCAGCAGCTCCTTCGCGGGGGGGCCGTACAATGAGCAGTTCTTC. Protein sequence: CASSSFAGGPYNEQFF.

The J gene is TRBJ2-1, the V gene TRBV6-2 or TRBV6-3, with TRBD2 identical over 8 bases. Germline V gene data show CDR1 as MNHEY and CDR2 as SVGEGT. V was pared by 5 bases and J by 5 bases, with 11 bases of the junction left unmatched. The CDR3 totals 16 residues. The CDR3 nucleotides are TGTGCCAGCAGTAACGTACCGGGACTAGACCACAATGAGCAGTTCTTC. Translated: CASSNVPGLDHNEQFF.

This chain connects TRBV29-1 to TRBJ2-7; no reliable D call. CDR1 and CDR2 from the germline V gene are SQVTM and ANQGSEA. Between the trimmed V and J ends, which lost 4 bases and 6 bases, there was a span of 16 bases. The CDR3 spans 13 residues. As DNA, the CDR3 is TGCAGCGTTGCCTTGGGTCTTCCGGGCGAGCAGTACTTC. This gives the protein CSVALGLPGEQYF.

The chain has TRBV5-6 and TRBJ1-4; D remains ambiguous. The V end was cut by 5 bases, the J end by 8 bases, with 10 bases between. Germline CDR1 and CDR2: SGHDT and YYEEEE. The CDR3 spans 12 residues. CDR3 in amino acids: CASRVGVEKLFF. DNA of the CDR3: TGTGCCAGCAGAGTGGGAGTCGAAAAACTGTTTTTT.

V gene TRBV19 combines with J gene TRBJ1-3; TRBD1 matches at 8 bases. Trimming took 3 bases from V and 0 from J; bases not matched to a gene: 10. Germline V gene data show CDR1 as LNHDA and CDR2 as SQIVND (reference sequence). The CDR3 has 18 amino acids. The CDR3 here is CASSMGTGNSPSGNTIYF. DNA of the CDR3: TGTGCCAGTAGTATGGGGACAGGCAATAGCCCCTCTGGAAACACCATATATTTT.

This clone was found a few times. CDR3: CASSEGIRTGGDQPQHF. CDR3 DNA: TGTGCCAGCAGTGAAGGCATCCGGACAGGAGGGGATCAGCCCCAGCATTTT. The chain employs TRBV6-1 and TRBJ1-5, with 7 bases that match TRBD1. This CDR3 is built from 17 residues. The V and J ends lost 1 base and 5 bases, in that order; junction bases with no gene match: 11. Germline assignment: CDR1 MNHNS and CDR2 SASEGT.

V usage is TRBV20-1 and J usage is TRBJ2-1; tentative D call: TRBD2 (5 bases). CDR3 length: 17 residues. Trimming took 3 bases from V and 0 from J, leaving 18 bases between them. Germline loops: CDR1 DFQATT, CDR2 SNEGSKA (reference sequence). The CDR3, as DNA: TGCAGTGCTAGTGGTGATAGCCCTGGGAGCTCCTACAATGAGCAGTTCTTC. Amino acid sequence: CSASGDSPGSSYNEQFF.

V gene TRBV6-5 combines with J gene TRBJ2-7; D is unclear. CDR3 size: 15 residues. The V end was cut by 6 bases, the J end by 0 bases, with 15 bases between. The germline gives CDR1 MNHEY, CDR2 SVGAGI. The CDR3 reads CASSEVGLLSYEQYF. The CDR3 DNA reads TGTGCCAGCAGCGAGGTAGGCCTACTCTCCTACGAGCAGTACTTC.

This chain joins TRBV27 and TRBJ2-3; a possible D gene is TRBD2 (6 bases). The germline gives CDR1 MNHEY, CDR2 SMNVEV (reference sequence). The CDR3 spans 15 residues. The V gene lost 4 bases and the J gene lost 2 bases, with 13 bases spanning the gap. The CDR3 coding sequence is TGTGCCAGCAGTTCCCGGGACTGGGACACAGATACGCAGTATTTT. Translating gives CASSSRDWDTDTQYF.

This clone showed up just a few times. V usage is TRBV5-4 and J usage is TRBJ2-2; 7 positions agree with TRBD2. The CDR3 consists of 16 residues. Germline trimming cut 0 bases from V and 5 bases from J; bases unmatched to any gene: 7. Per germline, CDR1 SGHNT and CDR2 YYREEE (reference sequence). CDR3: CASSLGLIGGTGELFF. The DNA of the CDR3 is TGTGCCAGCAGCTTGGGGTTAATCGGGGGGACCGGGGAGCTGTTTTTT.

The CDR3 DNA sequence: TGTGCCAGCAGTTTACGGAGCAATAATGAAAAACTGTTTTTT. Translating it yields CASSLRSNNEKLFF. This chain connects TRBV27 to TRBJ1-4; D is unresolved. Germline V gene sequence: CDR1 MNHEY, CDR2 SMNVEV (reference sequence). V was shortened by 2 bases and J by 4 bases, with 8 bases between the two germline ends. The CDR3 is made up of 14 amino acids.

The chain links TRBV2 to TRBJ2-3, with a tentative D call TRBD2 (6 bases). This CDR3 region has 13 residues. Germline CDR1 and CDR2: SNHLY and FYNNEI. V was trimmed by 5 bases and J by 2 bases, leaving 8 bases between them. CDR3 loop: CASSRRVTDTQYF. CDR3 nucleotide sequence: TGTGCCAGCAGTAGGAGGGTCACAGATACGCAGTATTTT.

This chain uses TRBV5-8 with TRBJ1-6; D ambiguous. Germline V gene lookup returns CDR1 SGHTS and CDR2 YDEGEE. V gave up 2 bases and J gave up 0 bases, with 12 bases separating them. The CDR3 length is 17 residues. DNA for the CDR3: TGTGCCAGCAGCTTTTCGTCAGCGAGCTCCTATAATTCACCCCTCCACTTT. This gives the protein CASSFSSASSYNSPLHF.